Detailed here is one TCR beta chain. Germline-derived CDR1 and CDR2 are SGHRS and YFSETQ. This CDR3 has 18 residues. After removal of 0 bases from V and 3 bases from J, the junction contained 9 bases not matched to a gene. The entry originates in a study of OX40 agonist ivuxolimab in advanced cancers. Study at large: The patients' treatment was ivuxolimab, an agonistic anti-OX40 (CD134) antibody.

This table comes from immunoSEQ multiplex PCR, and its TCRdb copy is limited to in-frame clones, with some not included. This table has roughly 79,000 clones, around 90% appearing once. The input for sequencing was CD4+ or CD8+ T cells sorted from blood, taken in a trial of the OX40 agonist ivuxolimab. The chain has TRBV5-1 and TRBJ2-6; 7 bases line up with TRBD1. The receptor was isolated from an adult with an advanced solid tumor such as melanoma, head and neck, liver or kidney cancer. The DNA of the CDR3 is TGCGCCAGCAGCTTGGGGCTACTCAGGGGGTTTGGGGCCAACGTCCTGACTTTC. Its translation is CASSLGLLRGFGANVLTF. Using reference TRBV5-1 and TRBJ2-6 for the parts outside the CDR3, the full variable domain is KAGVTQTPRYLIKTRGQQVTLSCSPISGHRSVSWYQQTPGQGLQFLFEYFSETQRNKGNFPGRFSGRQFSNSRSEMNVSTLELGDSALYLCASSLGLLRGFGANVLTFGAGSRLTVL.